This T cell receptor (beta chain) emerged from a study of cytomegalovirus exposure and HLA in healthy donors. Whole-study findings and limits: The study listed 150 to 200 cytomegalovirus-associated TCR beta chains. It was found in a later analysis that first-cohort TCR clusters tended to co-occur in the 95 to 150 validation repertoires.

Separation from the roughly 680-subject first cohort characterized the roughly 120-subject validation cohort, to which the donors belonged. Details on this clone: Antigen: not known.

Sequenced by immunoSEQ multiplex PCR; TCRdb stores in-frame clones only, minus some. The table shows about 70,000 clones, with 94% occurring only once. Sequencing input: PBMCs. The clonotype was recovered from a man between 18 and 35 years old in good health and CMV-seropositive.

In DNA form, the CDR3 reads TGCGCCAGCAGCGTAGACAGAGATGGCTACACCTTC. Its protein product is CASSVDRDGYTF. The chain is built from TRBV5-1 and TRBJ1-2, with D possibly being TRBD1 (5 bases). CDR1 and CDR2 (germline): SGHRS, YFSETQ. There are 12 residues in the CDR3. The ends were cut back, 4 bases at V and 6 bases at J, with 10 bases in the middle. The whole variable domain, remainder taken from reference TRBV5-1 and TRBJ1-2, is KAGVTQTPRYLIKTRGQQVTLSCSPISGHRSVSWYQQTPGQGLQFLFEYFSETQRNKGNFPGRFSGRQFSNSRSEMNVSTLELGDSALYLCASSVDRDGYTFGSGTRLTVV.